Presented here are 31 T cell receptor beta chains from one specimen sequenced in a study of blood T cell repertoires in COVID-19. Sequenced by immunoSEQ multiplex PCR; TCRdb stores in-frame clones only, minus some. The repertoire consists of 150,000 to 200,000 clones, with approximately 86% occurring once and the leading ten covering 7%. The sample was peripheral blood. These receptors were collected from a woman aged 40 to 49 with COVID-19, enrolled during active disease.

The chain carries TRBV9 and TRBJ1-1, with D hard to call. The CDR3 spans 16 residues. Deletions cut 0 bases from V and 5 bases from J, with 17 bases between. The germline V gene encodes CDR1 SGDLS and CDR2 YYNGEE. CDR3 in amino acids: CASSVAPSGMETEAFF. The CDR3 DNA is TGTGCCAGCAGCGTAGCGCCCTCGGGGATGGAGACTGAAGCTTTCTTT.

To note about this clone: Germline is not matched at one junction end, which may reflect a read error. This chain links TRBV6-1 with TRBJ2-5; D gene unclear. CDR3 length equals 13 residues. Per germline, CDR1 MNHNS and CDR2 SASEGT. Here the CDR3 reads CASGDIFQETQYF. The DNA of the CDR3 is TGTGCCAGCGGTGACATTTTCCAAGAGACCCAGTACTTC.

This chain uses TRBV4-2 with TRBJ1-2; possible D gene TRBD1, 6 bases. Trimming took off 0 bases at V and 8 bases at J, with 10 bases between the two ends. Germline V lookup: CDR1 LGHNA, CDR2 YNFKEQ. The CDR3 sequence is 13 residues long. CDR3 protein: CASSQEGGEGYTF. In DNA, the CDR3 is TGTGCCAGCAGCCAAGAAGGGGGAGAAGGCTACACCTTC.

The rearrangement joins TRBV10-3 to TRBJ1-1; TRBD1 matches at 11 bases. Trimming cost V 6 bases and J 5 bases; bases outside gene matches: 5. Looked up from germline, CDR1 is ENHRY and CDR2 is SYGVKD. This CDR3 is 14 amino acids long. CDR3: CAISGTGGRTEAFF. The CDR3 DNA follows: TGTGCCATCAGCGGGACAGGGGGTAGGACTGAAGCTTTCTTT.

This chain uses TRBV7-6 with TRBJ1-1, with D perhaps matching TRBD1 (5 bases). This CDR3 has 14 amino acids. Trimming took 5 bases from V and 0 from J, leaving 10 bases between them. The germline V gene has CDR1 SGHVS and CDR2 FNYEAQ. The CDR3 loop reads CASSPDTLNTEAFF. The CDR3 DNA reads TGTGCCAGCAGCCCGGACACGCTGAACACTGAAGCTTTCTTT.

The chain joins TRBV5-4 to TRBJ1-1; possible D gene TRBD1, 5 bases. Germline assignment: CDR1 SGHNT and CDR2 YYREEE (reference sequence). Trimming shortened V by 2 bases and J by 6 bases, and 11 bases separated the two germline ends. The CDR3 spans 13 residues. The CDR3 sequence is CASSFKGVSEAFF. CDR3 nucleotide sequence: TGTGCCAGCAGCTTTAAAGGGGTCTCTGAAGCTTTCTTT.

The chain is built from TRBV4-1 and TRBJ1-3, with D possibly being TRBD1 (5 bases). Trimming removed 4 bases from V and 1 base from J, with 11 bases in between. Germline V CDR1 and CDR2: MGHRA, YSYEKL. The CDR3 is made up of 15 amino acids. The CDR3 region has the DNA TGCGCCAGCAGCCGAGAGGGGAGGTCTGGAAACACCATATATTTT. It yields the protein CASSREGRSGNTIYF.

The V gene is TRBV6-5, the J gene TRBJ2-1; 13 bases map to TRBD2. Germline assignment: CDR1 MNHEY and CDR2 SVGAGI. V gave up 7 bases and J gave up 6 bases; unmatched junction bases: 6. The CDR3 length is 15 residues. CDR3 nucleotide sequence: TGTGCCAGCAAATCGGGACTAGCGGGACTCAATGAGCAGTTCTTC. It translates to CASKSGLAGLNEQFF.

This clone was recorded a few times. The chain couples TRBV7-2 to TRBJ1-2; D gene uncertain. Germline V lookup: CDR1 SGHTA, CDR2 FQGNSA. Between the trimmed V and J ends, which lost 5 bases and 3 bases, there was a span of 16 bases. This CDR3 contains 15 residues. The CDR3 here is CASSPREGLDYGYTF. The CDR3 bases are TGTGCCAGCAGCCCCCGGGAGGGTTTGGACTATGGCTACACCTTC.

V and J are TRBV4-1 and TRBJ2-5; TRBD2 matches 10 bases. J lost 5 bases, V lost 0 bases, and 12 bases had no gene match. The germline V gene has CDR1 MGHRA and CDR2 YSYEKL. The CDR3 length is 18 residues. The CDR3 here is CASSQDGASGGTWETQYF. The CDR3 nucleotides are TGCGCCAGCAGCCAAGATGGGGCTAGCGGGGGTACGTGGGAGACCCAGTACTTC.

The chain uses TRBV27 and TRBJ2-2, with a tentative D call TRBD1 (6 bases). The CDR3 has 14 amino acids. From germline, CDR1 is MNHEY and CDR2 SMNVEV (reference sequence). The V gene lost 5 bases and the J gene lost 6 bases, with 13 bases spanning the gap. The CDR3 reads CASSPQGWAGELFF. Here the CDR3 DNA reads TGTGCCAGCAGTCCACAGGGTTGGGCCGGGGAGCTGTTTTTT.

The chain is built from TRBV27 and TRBJ1-5, with D possibly being TRBD1 (5 bases). The CDR3 loop spans 17 amino acids. V dropped 6 bases and J dropped 0 bases, with 18 bases sitting between them. Germline-derived CDR1 and CDR2 are MNHEY and SMNVEV (reference sequence). This chain's CDR3 is CASSKTPPTVSNQPQHF. CDR3 DNA sequence: TGTGCCAGCAGCAAAACTCCCCCGACAGTTAGCAATCAGCCCCAGCATTTT.

The chain employs TRBV27 and TRBJ1-4; D perhaps matches TRBD1 (5 bases). Per the germline V gene, CDR1 is MNHEY and CDR2 is SMNVEV (reference sequence). Trimming cost V 9 bases and J 7 bases, with 9 bases left between them. The CDR3 consists of 11 residues. This CDR3 is CARGLVEKLFF. CDR3 DNA: TGTGCCAGGGGGCTGGTTGAAAAACTGTTTTTT. Full variable domain (outside the CDR3, taken from reference TRBV27 and TRBJ1-4): EAQVTQNPRYLITVTGKKLTVTCSQNMNHEYMSWYRQDPGLGLRQIYYSMNVEVTDKGDVPEGYKVSRKEKRNFPLILESPSPNQTSLYFCARGLVEKLFFGSGTQLSVL.

V gene TRBV12-3 or TRBV12-4 combines with J gene TRBJ2-5; D call uncertain. The V and J ends lost 6 bases and 5 bases respectively, with 10 bases between them. The CDR3 runs 12 residues. The CDR3 nucleotides read TGTGCCAGCAGACTCGGTTGGGAGACCCAGTACTTC. Translated: CASRLGWETQYF.

The chain links TRBV28 to TRBJ1-4, with D maybe TRBD1 (5 bases). The germline V gene has CDR1 MDHEN and CDR2 SYDVKM. Trimming took 8 bases from V and 0 from J, leaving 10 bases between them. The CDR3 consists of 14 residues. This chain's CDR3 is CASSDSTTNEKLFF. The CDR3 DNA is TGTGCCAGCTCAGACAGTACAACTAATGAAAAACTGTTTTTT. The variable domain in full, with the rest retrieved from reference TRBV28 and TRBJ1-4, is DVKVTQSSRYLVKRTGEKVFLECVQDMDHENMFWYRQDPGLGLRLIYFSYDVKMKEKGDIPEGYSVSREKKERFSLILESASTNQTSMYLCASSDSTTNEKLFFGSGTQLSVL.

This clone was detected only once. V gene TRBV3-1 (or the pseudogene TRBV3-2) combines with J gene TRBJ2-5; D remains ambiguous. The CDR3 loop spans 15 amino acids. Germline V gene data show CDR1 as LGHDT and CDR2 as YNNKEL (reference sequence). Trimming removed 4 bases at V and 3 bases at J, with 15 bases between. CDR3 loop: CASSPTVRSKETQYF. CDR3 nucleotides: TGTGCCAGCAGCCCAACCGTGAGGAGCAAAGAGACCCAGTACTTC.

The chain links TRBV15 to TRBJ1-2; TRBD1 agrees at 10 bases. The CDR3 contains 14 residues. CDR1 LNHNV and CDR2 YYDKDF come from the germline V gene (reference sequence). Losses at the gene ends were 3 bases for V and 5 bases for J; bases not matched to a gene: 3. The CDR3 spells CATSSDRGLYGYTF. The CDR3 DNA sequence: TGTGCCACCAGCAGTGACAGGGGGCTGTATGGCTACACCTTC.

The rearrangement links TRBV7-8 to TRBJ1-1; 7 bases align to TRBD1. J lost 4 bases, V lost 1 base, and 12 bases had no gene match. This CDR3 contains 17 residues. Germline V lookup: CDR1 SGHVS, CDR2 FQNEAQ. The CDR3 nucleotides are TGTGCCAGCAGCTTAGAGGGGGCTTTGGTTGGGGGCACTGAAGCTTTCTTT. It encodes CASSLEGALVGGTEAFF. Drawing the rest from reference TRBV7-8 and TRBJ1-1, the complete variable domain is GAGVSQSPRYKVAKRGQDVALRCDPISGHVSLFWYQQALGQGPEFLTYFQNEAQLDKSGLPSDRFFAERPEGSVSTLKIQRTQQEDSAVYLCASSLEGALVGGTEAFFGQGTRLTVV.

The rearrangement joins TRBV9 to TRBJ1-2; a weak D match, TRBD1 (5 bases). V lost 3 bases and J lost 4, with 16 bases in between. CDR3 length: 15 residues. Germline V lookup: CDR1 SGDLS, CDR2 YYNGEE. CDR3 bases: TGTGCCAGCAGCGCCGGGACTATCCCGGGCTATGGCTACACCTTC. This gives the protein CASSAGTIPGYGYTF.

The chain links TRBV10-3 to TRBJ2-7, with D possibly matching TRBD2 (6 bases). This CDR3 comprises 14 residues. The germline gives CDR1 ENHRY, CDR2 SYGVKD. The germline V and J ends were trimmed by 11 bases and 0 bases, with 17 bases remaining between them. In DNA form, the CDR3 reads TGTGCCTCCCGTCGCGGGACGGACTCCTACGAGCAGTACGTC. As protein: CASRRGTDSYEQYV.

DNA for the CDR3: TGTGCCAGTAGTCTCCGCGGGGGGGACTACAATGAGCAGTTCTTC. Translation gives CASSLRGGDYNEQFF. The chain recombines TRBV19 with TRBJ2-1; 9 bases line up with TRBD2. CDR3 size: 15 residues. The V segment lost 5 bases and the J segment 3 bases; nucleotides outside the gene matches: 5. Germline CDR1 is LNHDA and CDR2 is SQIVND (reference sequence). The complete variable domain, with remaining parts taken from reference TRBV19 and TRBJ2-1, reads DGGITQSPKYLFRKEGQNVTLSCEQNLNHDAMYWYRQDPGQGLRLIYYSQIVNDFQKGDIAEGYSVSREKKESFPLTVTSAQKNPTAFYLCASSLRGGDYNEQFFGPGTRLTVL.

The genes are TRBV2 and TRBJ2-1; 8 bases match TRBD2. Germline V lookup: CDR1 SNHLY, CDR2 FYNNEI. This CDR3 contains 13 residues. The junction had 7 bases not matched to a gene; V was cut back by 10 bases and J by 5 bases. The CDR3 nucleotides are TGTGCCAACGCAGCGGGGGAACACAATGAGCAGTTCTTC. Translation gives CANAAGEHNEQFF.

This chain joins TRBV18 and TRBJ2-5, with a weak D call TRBD1 (5 bases). Germline values: CDR1 KGHSH, CDR2 LQKENI. This CDR3 comprises 14 residues. V lost 4 bases, J lost 2 bases, and 11 bases lay in between. CDR3 in DNA: TGTGCCAGCTCACGGTTCAGGGATCAAGAGACCCAGTACTTC. The encoded protein is CASSRFRDQETQYF.

The CDR3 DNA reads TGTGCCAGCACGACAGGTAGGGTTATTAACGAGCAGTACGTC. Protein product: CASTTGRVINEQYV. The chain carries TRBV6-5 and TRBJ2-7; maybe TRBD1 (6 bases). The CDR3 is made up of 14 amino acids. Between the trimmed V and J ends, which lost 7 bases and 5 bases, there was a span of 18 bases. Germline V gene lookup returns CDR1 MNHEY and CDR2 SVGAGI.

The J gene is TRBJ2-2, the V gene TRBV19; D is possibly TRBD2 (6 bases). Deletions cut 5 bases from V and 3 bases from J, with 13 bases between. The CDR3 totals 15 residues. Germline V gives CDR1 LNHDA, CDR2 SQIVND (reference sequence). Here the CDR3 reads CASSVPGLYTGELFF. As DNA, the CDR3 is TGTGCCAGTAGTGTCCCGGGACTTTACACCGGGGAGCTGTTTTTT. Looking up the rest from reference TRBV19 and TRBJ2-2 gives the full variable domain: DGGITQSPKYLFRKEGQNVTLSCEQNLNHDAMYWYRQDPGQGLRLIYYSQIVNDFQKGDIAEGYSVSREKKESFPLTVTSAQKNPTAFYLCASSVPGLYTGELFFGEGSRLTVL.

The J gene is TRBJ2-2, the V gene TRBV7-3, with TRBD2 matching over 8 bases. The CDR3 sequence is 14 residues long. Germline CDR1 SGHTA, CDR2 FQGTGA. J was trimmed by 0 bases and V by 9 bases; bases with no gene match: 3. CDR3: CASRREANTGELFF. The CDR3 nucleotides read TGTGCCAGTCGGCGGGAGGCGAACACCGGGGAGCTGTTTTTT.

The V gene is TRBV5-8, the J gene TRBJ2-2; TRBD2 matches at 8 bases. V shed 3 bases, J shed 1 base, and the junction held 5 bases outside the gene matches. The CDR3 is 16 amino acids. CDR1 and CDR2 (germline): SGHTS, YDEGEE. The CDR3: CASSYPGTRNTGELFF. CDR3 in DNA: TGTGCCAGCAGCTACCCCGGGACTAGGAACACCGGGGAGCTGTTTTTT. The full variable domain, rest sourced from reference TRBV5-8 and TRBJ2-2, is EAGVTQSPTHLIKTRGQQATLRCSPISGHTSVYWYQQALGLGLQFLLWYDEGEERNRGNFPPRFSGRQFPNYSSELNVNALELEDSALYLCASSYPGTRNTGELFFGEGSRLTVL.

The gene calls are TRBV18 and TRBJ1-1, with 9 bases matching TRBD1. The V gene's germline CDR1 is KGHSH and CDR2 LQKENI. V was pared by 4 bases and J by 1 base, with 7 bases of the junction left unmatched. The CDR3 has 16 residues. CDR3 sequence (DNA): TGTGCCAGCTCACGTTTGCCGGGACAGGGGAACACTGAAGCTTTCTTT. Translation: CASSRLPGQGNTEAFF.

This clone was seen only a few times. This chain joins TRBV7-9 and TRBJ2-3, with a tentative D call TRBD2 (5 bases). Trimming removed 4 bases at V and 2 bases at J, with 13 bases between. Germline assignment: CDR1 SEHNR and CDR2 FQNEAQ (reference sequence). The CDR3 is 15 amino acids. The CDR3 coding sequence is TGTGCCAGCAGCTCGCATAAGGACTTCACAGATACGCAGTATTTT. As protein: CASSSHKDFTDTQYF.

The chain couples TRBV5-1 to TRBJ2-7, with 7 positions matching TRBD2. The germline gives CDR1 SGHRS, CDR2 YFSETQ. The CDR3 is 15 residues long. J lost 0 bases, V lost 4 bases, and 7 bases had no gene match. For the CDR3, the DNA is TGCGCCAGCAGCCACGGCCGGGACTACTCCTACGAGCAGTACTTC. It specifies CASSHGRDYSYEQYF.

This chain links TRBV18 with TRBJ1-2; D is unresolved. Germline CDR1 and CDR2: KGHSH and LQKENI. The CDR3 totals 14 residues. The V end was cut by 3 bases, the J end by 0 bases, with 8 bases between. The DNA of the CDR3 is TGTGCCAGCTCACCCGGACTGACTAACTATGGCTACACCTTC. Translated, it gives CASSPGLTNYGYTF.